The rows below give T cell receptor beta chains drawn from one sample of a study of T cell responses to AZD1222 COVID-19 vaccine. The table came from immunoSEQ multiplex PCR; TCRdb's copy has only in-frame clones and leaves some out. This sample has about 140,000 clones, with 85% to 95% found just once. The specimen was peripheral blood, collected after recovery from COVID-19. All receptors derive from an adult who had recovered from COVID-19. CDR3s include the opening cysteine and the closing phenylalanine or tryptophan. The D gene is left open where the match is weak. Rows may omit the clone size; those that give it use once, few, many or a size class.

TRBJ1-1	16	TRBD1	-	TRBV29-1	TGCAGCGTTTCCACCTATGACAGGGATTTGAACACTGAAGCTTTCTTT	CSVSTYDRDLNTEAFF
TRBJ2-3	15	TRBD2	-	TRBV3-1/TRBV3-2	TGTGCCAGCAGCCTAGGACTAGCTTACGCAGATACGCAGTATTTT	CASSLGLAYADTQYF
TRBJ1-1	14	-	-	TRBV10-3	TGTGCCACTAGGAAGGGGGTCGGGGGGACTGAAGCTTTCTTT	CATRKGVGGTEAFF
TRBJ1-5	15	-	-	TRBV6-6	TGTGCCAGCAGTTATGCTGCAGGGGTCAATCAGCCCCAGCATTTT	CASSYAAGVNQPQHF
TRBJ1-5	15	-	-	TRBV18	TGTGCCAGCTCACGAAGACAGGATAGCAATCAGCCCCAGCATTTT	CASSRRQDSNQPQHF
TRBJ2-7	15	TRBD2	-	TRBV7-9	TGTGCCAGCAGCTTAGCAGCGGGACGTACCTACGAGCAGTACTTC	CASSLAAGRTYEQYF
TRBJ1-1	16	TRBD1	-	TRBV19	TGTGCCAGTAGTAAGCAGGGGGCTTTCATGAACACTGAAGCTTTCTTT	CASSKQGAFMNTEAFF
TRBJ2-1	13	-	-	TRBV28	TGTGCCAGCAGCCAGGGACAATACAATGAGCAGTTCTTC	CASSQGQYNEQFF
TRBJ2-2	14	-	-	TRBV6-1	TGTGCCAGCAGTGAAATTGCGAAAACCGGGGAGCTGTTTTTT	CASSEIAKTGELFF
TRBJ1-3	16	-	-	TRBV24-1	TGTGCCACCAGTGATCCCTCGACCCACGGGAGGAACACCATATATTTT	CATSDPSTHGRNTIYF
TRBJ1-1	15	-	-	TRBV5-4	TGTGCCAGCACCTCCCGGGGGAGGCCGGGCACTGAAGCTTTCTTT	CASTSRGRPGTEAFF
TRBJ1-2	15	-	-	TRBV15	TGTGCCACCAGCGGACCCCGAGGGGCTACCTATGGCTACACCTTC	CATSGPRGATYGYTF
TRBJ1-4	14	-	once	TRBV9	TGTGCCAGCAGCGGAACAGCAACTAATGAAAAACTGTTTTTT	CASSGTATNEKLFF
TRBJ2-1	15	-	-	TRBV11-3	TGTGCCAGCAGCCCGAACAGGGGCCTAGCGTTTGAGCAGTTCTTC	CASSPNRGLAFEQFF
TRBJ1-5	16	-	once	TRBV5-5	TGTGCCAGCAGCCCCGACGTCCCGTATGGCAATCAGCCCCAGCATTTT	CASSPDVPYGNQPQHF
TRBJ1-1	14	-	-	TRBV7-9	TGTGCCAGCAACAAAGACCTGCGGGCAGCTGAGGCTTTCTTT	CASNKDLRAAEAFF
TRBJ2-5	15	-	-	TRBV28	TGTGCCAGCAGTTTCCTCGGGATGGGCCAAGAGACCCAGTACTTC	CASSFLGMGQETQYF
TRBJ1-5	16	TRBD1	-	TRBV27	TGTGCCAGCAGTTCCTCCGGACAGGGGTACGGTCAGCCCCAGCATTTT	CASSSSGQGYGQPQHF
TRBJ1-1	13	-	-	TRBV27	TGTGCCAGCAGTTTAATGGGAGGAACTGAAGCTTTCTTT	CASSLMGGTEAFF
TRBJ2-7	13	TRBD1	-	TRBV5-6	TGTGCCAGCAGCTCGGGACAGAGGAACGAGCAGTACTTC	CASSSGQRNEQYF
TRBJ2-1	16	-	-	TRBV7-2	TGTGCCAGCAGCCTTAAGTCTCATAGCTCCTACAATGAGCAGTTCTTC	CASSLKSHSSYNEQFF
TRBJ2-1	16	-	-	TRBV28	TGTGCCAGCAGTTTAGGATGGGGGAGCCGGCCCAATGAGCAGTTCTTC	CASSLGWGSRPNEQFF
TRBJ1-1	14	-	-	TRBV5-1	TGCGCCAGCAGCTTTGGGTCTTCGGACAGTGAAGCTTTCTTT	CASSFGSSDSEAFF
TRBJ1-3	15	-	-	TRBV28	TGTGCCAGCAGTTTAGGTACAAACCCTGGAAACACCATATATTTT	CASSLGTNPGNTIYF
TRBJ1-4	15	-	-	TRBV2	TGTGCCAGCAGTGAATACCGAGAGGGGAATGAAAAACTGTTTTTT	CASSEYREGNEKLFF
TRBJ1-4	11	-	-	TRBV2	TGTGCCAGCAGAGGGGGACAAAAACTGTTTTTT	CASRGGQKLFF
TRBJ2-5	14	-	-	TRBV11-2	TGTGCCAGCAGCTTTGTAGGGGGCCAAGAGACCCAGTACTTC	CASSFVGGQETQYF
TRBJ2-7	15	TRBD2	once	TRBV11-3	TGTGCCAGCAGCTTAGGGGGCGGGAGGGCCGCCGAGCAGTACTTC	CASSLGGGRAAEQYF
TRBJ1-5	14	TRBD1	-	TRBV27	TGTGCCAGCGCAACTCAGGGGGGCAATCAGCCCCAGCATTTT	CASATQGGNQPQHF
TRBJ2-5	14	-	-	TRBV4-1	TGCGCCAGCAGCCAAGGGACAGAGGAGGAGACCCAGTACTTC	CASSQGTEEETQYF
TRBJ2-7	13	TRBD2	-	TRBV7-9	TGTGCCAGCACCGGGACTACCACCTACGAGCAGTACTTC	CASTGTTTYEQYF
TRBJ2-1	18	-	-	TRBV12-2	TGTGCAAGTCGCTGGGAGGGGGGACTAGCGGACCTCTACAATGAGCAGTTCTTC	CASRWEGGLADLYNEQFF
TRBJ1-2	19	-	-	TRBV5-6	TGTGCCAGCAGCTCCCTCGTAGGGCCGGGCCTCCAAATAGGTTATGGCTACACCTTC	CASSSLVGPGLQIGYGYTF
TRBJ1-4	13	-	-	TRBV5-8	TGTGCCAGCAGCTTGTGGGCTAATGAAAAACTGTTTTTT	CASSLWANEKLFF
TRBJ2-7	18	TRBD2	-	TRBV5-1	TGCGCCAGCAGCCCGGGACTAGCGGGAACCCTCAGCTCCTACGAGCAGTACTTC	CASSPGLAGTLSSYEQYF
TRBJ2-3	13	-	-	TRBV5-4	TGTGCCAGCAGCACCTCGAGCACAGATACGCAGTATTTT	CASSTSSTDTQYF
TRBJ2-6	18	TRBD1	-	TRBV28	TGTGCCAGCAGTTTACCGGACAGGTCCAACTCTGGGGCCAACGTCCTGACTTTC	CASSLPDRSNSGANVLTF
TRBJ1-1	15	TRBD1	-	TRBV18	TGTGCCAGCTCACCGGGACAGGGGAGGGGCACTGAAGCTTTCTTT	CASSPGQGRGTEAFF
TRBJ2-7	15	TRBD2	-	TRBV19	TGTGCCAGTAGTGCAGGACTAGCGGGACCCTACGAGCAGTACTTC	CASSAGLAGPYEQYF
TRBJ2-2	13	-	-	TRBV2	TGTGCCAGCAGTGCGATTAACACCGGGGAGCTGTTTTTT	CASSAINTGELFF
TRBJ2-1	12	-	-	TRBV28	TGTGGGCCTTGGACGGACCACAATGAGCAGTTCTTC	CGPWTDHNEQFF
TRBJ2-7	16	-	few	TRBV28	TGTGCCAGCACCCCCCTCACCTGGGGCTACCCCTACGAGCAGTACTTC	CASTPLTWGYPYEQYF
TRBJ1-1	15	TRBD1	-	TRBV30	TGTGCCTGGAGTTACGGGACAGGGGCGGGCACTGAAGCTTTCTTT	CAWSYGTGAGTEAFF
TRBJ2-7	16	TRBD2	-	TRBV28	TGTGCCAGCAGTTCATCTGGACTAGCGGGACCCTACGAGCAGTACTTC	CASSSSGLAGPYEQYF
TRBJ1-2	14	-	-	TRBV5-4	TGTGCCAGCAGCTTGCTTAAGGGGAACTATGGCTACACCTTC	CASSLLKGNYGYTF
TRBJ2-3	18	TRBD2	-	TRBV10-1	TGCGCCAGCAGTGAGTCAAATATGGGACTAGCGGGAGTAGATACGCAGTATTTT	CASSESNMGLAGVDTQYF
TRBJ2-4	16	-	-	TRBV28	TGTGCCAGCAGTTCCTCTAGTTTACTAGCCAAAAACATTCAGTACTTC	CASSSSSLLAKNIQYF
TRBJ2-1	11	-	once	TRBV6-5	TGTGCCAGCAAGGTCTACAATGAGCAGTTCTTC	CASKVYNEQFF
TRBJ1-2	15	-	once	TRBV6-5	TGTGCCAGCAGTCTCGGGGACGCGGGAATTTATGGCTACACCTTC	CASSLGDAGIYGYTF
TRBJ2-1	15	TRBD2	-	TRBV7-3	TGTGCCAGCAGCGCAGTTAGCGGGAGTTGGGATGAGCAGTTCTTC	CASSAVSGSWDEQFF
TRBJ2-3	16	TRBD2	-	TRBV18	TGTGCCAGCTCACCACGGGCTAGCGGCGACCTAGATACGCAGTATTTT	CASSPRASGDLDTQYF
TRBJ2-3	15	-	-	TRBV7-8	TGTGCCAGCAGCCTAAAGGCCTCTTACACAGATACGCAGTATTTT	CASSLKASYTDTQYF
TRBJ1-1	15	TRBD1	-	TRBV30	TGTGCCTGGAGGTTTTACAGGGGGCTGGGCACTGAAGCTTTCTTT	CAWRFYRGLGTEAFF
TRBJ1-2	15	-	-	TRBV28	TGTGCCAGCAAGGCCAGGGTACCGCTATTGGATGGCTACACCTTC	CASKARVPLLDGYTF
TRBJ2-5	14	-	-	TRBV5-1	TGCGCCAGCAGGGACCAACCTTCGACGGAGACCCAGTACTTC	CASRDQPSTETQYF
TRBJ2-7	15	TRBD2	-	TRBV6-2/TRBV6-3	TGTGCCAGCAGTTACCCCCAGCGGGGCCCCTACGAGCAGTACTTC	CASSYPQRGPYEQYF